This T cell receptor (beta chain) was identified in a study of T cells in Graves' hyperthyroidism and ophthalmopathy (dated by TCRdb to the late 2010s). The study in broad terms: Peripheral blood was collected at initial diagnosis, before any treatment. After blood sampling, hyperthyroidism patients were treated with methimazole at a starting dose of 30 mg daily, and ophthalmopathy patients were treated with high-dose intravenous methylprednisolone. For training and testing, the approximately 92 patients in the discovery cohort were randomly divided in a 7:3 ratio. Prospective prediction of ophthalmopathy was tested in an independent validation cohort consisting of roughly 19 hyperthyroidism patients and 17 patients who later progressed to ophthalmopathy. To identify TCR V-J signatures that set the groups apart, the researchers used a discovery cohort of 100 patients, made up of under 50 with Graves' ophthalmopathy and 57 with stable Graves' hyperthyroidism. According to the paper, TCR Vbeta CDR3 sequencing was carried out on approximately 140 peripheral blood samples, which came from approximately 41 ophthalmopathy, some 73 hyperthyroidism and 17 progressor patients. In more than 5 Graves' hyperthyroidism patients, the study also compared T-cell repertoires from thyroid tissue with T-cell repertoires from blood. Points the paper makes about the study in general: No statistical method was used to fix the sample size in advance, and group allocation was not hidden from the investigators. A 13 V-J signature model separated ophthalmopathy from stable hyperthyroidism, with approximately 86% sensitivity and just under 84% specificity in cross-validation and 80%/75% in testing. Most expanded thyroid clonotypes (frequency above 0.001) were also detected in blood, a finding suggesting that blood repertoires may reflect thyroid immune responses. In validation, progression to ophthalmopathy was predicted by the model with more than 65% sensitivity and 72.22% specificity, a median of about 6.4 months before onset.

Including cysteine and phenylalanine, the CDR3 has 14 amino acids. Only the CDR3 part of the read is kept: 42 bases, read in frame from the first base. V has 6 bases trimmed and J has 4 bases trimmed; junction bases matching no gene number 8. The germline V gene provides CDR1 MNHEY and CDR2 SVGEGT. Stable Graves' hyperthyroidism was defined as no progression to ophthalmopathy during 18 months of follow-up. Hyperthyroidism patients were newly diagnosed, with disease duration under 2 months, and aged 18 to 65 years. The study excluded patients with uncontrolled infections, other autoimmune diseases, pregnancy or lactation. Diagnoses were based on clinical symptoms, serum thyroxine and TRAb, thyroid ultrasound and orbital computed tomography. PBMCs were isolated from approximately 10 ml of fresh peripheral blood by Ficoll-Paque density gradient centrifugation. Total RNA was extracted using Trizol reagent, and RNA quality was assessed on an Agilent 2100 Bioanalyzer.

In the case of this clonotype: Its target antigen remains unknown. One base away there is no much larger clone; base qualities are not given.

TCR beta CDR3 regions were amplified from RNA transcripts. For the first round of RT-PCR on the TCR CDR3, the HTBI primer set was used together with the Qiagen OneStep RT-PCR kit. Libraries were constructed in a second round of multiplex PCR, after which size selection and purification were performed. The libraries were sequenced on an Illumina HiSeq2000 using paired-end 100 bp reads. The original methods were these. Raw data were processed with SOAPnuke, discarding reads with adapters, uncalled bases, mean Phred below 15, or no exact constant-primer or identifier match. High-quality paired reads were merged with COPE v1.2.5, and unique nucleotide sequences were defined as clonotypes. MiTCR v1.1 was used to align the clonotypes against IMGT TRBV, TRBD and TRBJ reference segments. Only V-J combinations with frequency above 0.0001, covering about 99% of repertoires, were analysed. The TCS score was defined as the ratio of F50 (clonal expansion) to E x V (chaos), calculated using BLOSUM62-based TCRdist between CDR3 peptides within each V-J. Welch's t-statistics and random forest reduced several hundred V-J features to about 12, which were used in a naive Bayes classifier (R e1071). TCRdb passed the public sequencing reads through fastp at Q25 and MiXCR, retaining productive beta sequences. Each CDR3 protein appears once, grouped with its most common genes and DNA. The V and J calls were not made by the authors but by TCRdb's processing. The sample includes around 480,000 distinct CDR3 sequences, with under 15% observed a single time. Less than 20% of the sample belongs to the ten largest clones.

Sequencing input: blood. Recombination connected TRBV6-2 or TRBV6-3 to TRBJ1-2; TRBD1 aligns with 7 central bases. The receptor was isolated from a woman between 18 and 29 years old with Graves' hyperthyroidism. Read as DNA, the sequence is TGTGCCAGCAGAACAGGGGAACGGATCTATGGCTACACCTTC. It is translated as CASRTGERIYGYTF.